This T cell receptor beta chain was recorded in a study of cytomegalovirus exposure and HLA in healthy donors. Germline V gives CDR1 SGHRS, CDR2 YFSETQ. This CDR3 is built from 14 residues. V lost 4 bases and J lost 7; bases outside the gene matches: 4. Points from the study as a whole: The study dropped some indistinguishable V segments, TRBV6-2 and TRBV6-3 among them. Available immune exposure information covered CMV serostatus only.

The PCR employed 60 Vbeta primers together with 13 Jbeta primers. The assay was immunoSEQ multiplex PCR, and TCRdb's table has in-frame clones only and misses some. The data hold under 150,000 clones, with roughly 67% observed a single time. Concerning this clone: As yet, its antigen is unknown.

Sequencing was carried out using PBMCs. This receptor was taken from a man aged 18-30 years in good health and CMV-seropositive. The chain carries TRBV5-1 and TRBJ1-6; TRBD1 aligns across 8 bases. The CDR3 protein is CASSLQGANSPLHF. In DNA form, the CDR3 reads TGCGCCAGCAGCCTGCAGGGGGCGAATTCACCCCTCCACTTT.